The 21 T cell receptor beta chains given below trace back to one sample, sequenced in a study of vaccination and CD4 T cells after COVID-19. Sequence data for DNA of cultured CD4+ T cells were generated by the Oncomine TCR Beta short-read assay. Using its own MiXCR run on the PCR reads, TCRdb lists one record per CDR3 protein. Counted here are about 15,000 distinct CDR3 sequences, 45% to 50% occurring once; the ten biggest clones make up more than 25%. These receptors' targets are unknown. Treatment: approximately nine-day PBMC culture with coronavirus spike peptide pools or control peptides (ViraFEST assay). The sample was cultured CD4+ T cells from blood, taken after SARS-CoV-2 vaccination. The receptor source for this set is a human donor with COVID-19.

The chain has TRBV4-3 and TRBJ1-6; D is ambiguous. The CDR3 spans 14 residues. Germline V gene data show CDR1 as LGHNA and CDR2 as YSLEER. V was shortened by 5 bases and J by 10 bases, with 15 bases between the two germline ends. The chain's CDR3 is CASSFPRVPSPLHF. CDR3 DNA: TGCGCCAGCAGCTTTCCGCGGGTACCCTCACCCCTCCACTTT.

This clonotype has a handful of counts. J is TRBJ2-5 and V is TRBV20-1, with 8 bases identical to TRBD2. Looked up from germline, CDR1 is DFQATT and CDR2 is SNEGSKA (reference sequence). This CDR3 comprises 13 residues. The CDR3 nucleotides read TGCACCCTGCTGGAGCGGGGGAAAGAGACCCAGTACTTC. This codes for CTLLERGKETQYF.

V is TRBV27 and J is TRBJ2-3, with TRBD2 identical over 10 bases. The CDR3 totals 16 residues. Germline V CDR1 and CDR2: MNHEY, SMNVEV (reference sequence). V lost 2 bases and J lost 5; bases outside the gene matches: 7. The CDR3 sequence: CASSLTLAGELDTQYF. CDR3 coding DNA: TGTGCCAGCAGTTTAACCCTAGCGGGGGAGTTAGATACGCAGTATTTT.

The chain has TRBV12-1 and TRBJ2-3; the table gives TRBD1 as D, unverified against the DNA. TRBV12-1 is a known pseudogene. This CDR3 spans 16 amino acids. CDR3 sequence reads: CASSFVARGPADTQYF. DNA for the CDR3: TGTGCCAGCAGCTTTGTTGCCAGGGGGCCAGCAGATACGCAGTATTTT.

The genes are TRBV4-2 and TRBJ2-3; D might be TRBD2 (7 bases). The CDR3 contains 13 residues. Germline V gives CDR1 LGHNA, CDR2 YNFKEQ. V gave up 4 bases and J gave up 4 bases, with 9 bases separating them. CDR3 sequence reads: CASSRGGADTQYF. CDR3 DNA sequence: TGTGCCAGCAGCCGGGGGGGCGCAGATACGCAGTATTTT.

This clonotype was picked up a small number of times. The rearrangement links TRBV4-3 to TRBJ2-3; tentative D call: TRBD2 (6 bases). Trimming shortened V by 1 base and J by 6 bases, and 17 bases separated the two germline ends. The CDR3 runs 16 residues. The germline V gene has CDR1 LGHNA and CDR2 YSLEER. The CDR3 loop reads CASSQAVGGSRDTQYF. The CDR3 nucleotides are TGCGCCAGCAGCCAAGCTGTCGGGGGTTCCCGGGATACGCAGTATTTT.

The chain joins TRBV5-5 to TRBJ2-7; TRBD1 matches at 9 bases. This CDR3 has 14 residues. The germline V gene has CDR1 SGHKS and CDR2 YYEKEE (reference sequence). The V segment lost 6 bases and the J segment 5 bases; nucleotides outside the gene matches: 9. The CDR3 protein is CASTNPGQGNEQYF. DNA for the CDR3: TGTGCCAGCACCAACCCGGGACAGGGAAACGAGCAGTACTTC. The full variable domain, in which reference TRBV5-5 and TRBJ2-7 provide the parts outside the CDR3, is DAGVTQSPTHLIKTRGQQVTLRCSPISGHKSVSWYQQVLGQGPQFIFQYYEKEERGRGNFPDRFSARQFPNYSSELNVNALLLGDSALYLCASTNPGQGNEQYFGPGTRLTVT.

This clonotype has just a few counts. The rearrangement joins TRBV19 to TRBJ2-2; 8 nucleotides line up with TRBD1. Trimming cost V 9 bases and J 4 bases; bases outside gene matches: 10. Germline CDR1 reads LNHDA; CDR2 reads SQIVND (reference sequence). The CDR3 is made up of 15 amino acids. The DNA for the CDR3 is TGTGCCAGCACCTCAAGGACAGGGTCCACCGGGGAGCTGTTTTTT. This translates into CASTSRTGSTGELFF.

This clonotype was detected a few times. The chain recombines TRBV11-2 with TRBJ1-2; 8 bases fit TRBD1. Per the germline V gene, CDR1 is SGHAT and CDR2 is FQNNGV. V lost 0 bases and J lost 7; bases outside the gene matches: 7. The CDR3 is 15 residues long. CDR3 DNA: TGTGCCAGCAGCTTAGAATTGACAGGGGCGGGTGGCTACACCTTC. Protein sequence: CASSLELTGAGGYTF.

The rearrangement joins TRBV12-3 or TRBV12-4 to TRBJ1-2; the D gene is possibly TRBD1 (6 bases). CDR3 length equals 16 residues. Between the trimmed V and J ends, which lost 5 bases and 0 bases, there was a span of 16 bases. CDR3 in amino acids: CASSPAGTTTNYGYTF. The DNA of the CDR3 is TGTGCCAGCAGTCCGGCCGGGACAACCACTAACTATGGCTACACCTTC.

This clonotype has only a few counts. The CDR3 loop is CSARRGSQETQYF. In nucleotides, the CDR3 is TGCAGTGCTAGACGGGGGAGTCAAGAGACCCAGTACTTC. This chain connects TRBV20-1 to TRBJ2-5; perhaps TRBD2 as D (6 bases). The CDR3 spans 13 residues. Per the germline V gene, CDR1 is DFQATT and CDR2 is SNEGSKA (reference sequence). V was shortened by 2 bases and J by 2 bases, with 9 bases between the two germline ends.

There are a few counts of this clonotype. The rearrangement uses TRBV7-2 and TRBJ2-2; D is tentatively TRBD1 or TRBD2 (6 bases each). This CDR3 region has 13 residues. Per the germline V gene, CDR1 is SGHTA and CDR2 is FQGNSA. Trimming stripped 4 bases from V and 8 bases from J, with 11 bases between. Written as DNA, the CDR3 is TGTGCCAGCAGCTCCTTAGGGGGGGGGGAGCTGTTTTTT. This sequence encodes CASSSLGGGELFF.

CDR3 bases: TGCGCCAGCAGGGAAAATCCGGGACAGGGGGCCGGGGAGCTGTTTTTT. It is translated as CASRENPGQGAGELFF. V and J are TRBV10-1 and TRBJ2-2; 11 bases align to TRBD1. V was pared by 6 bases and J by 6 bases, with 9 bases of the junction left unmatched. CDR1 is WNHNN, CDR2 SYGVQD, per germline (reference sequence). The CDR3 covers 16 residues.

This clonotype was counted between two and nine times. This chain links TRBV14 with TRBJ1-2, with a possible D match to TRBD1 (6 bases). Between the trimmed V and J ends, which lost 0 bases and 8 bases, there was a span of 16 bases. The CDR3 length is 15 residues. Germline-derived CDR1 and CDR2 are SGHDN and FVKESK. The CDR3 sequence is CASSQEPGPGGGYTF. For the CDR3, the DNA is TGTGCCAGCAGCCAAGAGCCTGGGCCGGGGGGCGGCTACACCTTC.

The J gene is TRBJ1-1, the V gene TRBV9; D is undetermined. Germline loops: CDR1 SGDLS, CDR2 YYNGEE. The CDR3 spans 14 residues. V lost 0 bases, J lost 4 bases, and 10 bases lay in between. CDR3 region: CASSVATRPTEAFF. Here the CDR3 DNA reads TGTGCCAGCAGCGTAGCTACCCGGCCCACTGAAGCTTTCTTT. Full variable domain (outside the CDR3, taken from reference TRBV9 and TRBJ1-1): DSGVTQTPKHLITATGQRVTLRCSPRSGDLSVYWYQQSLDQGLQFLIQYYNGEERAKGNILERFSAQQFPDLHSELNLSSLELGDSALYFCASSVATRPTEAFFGQGTRLTVV.

The chain employs TRBV20-1 and TRBJ2-3; the D call may be TRBD1 or TRBD2 (5 bases each). V lost 4 bases and J 2 bases, leaving 13 bases between the germline ends. The CDR3 is 14 residues long. In germline, CDR1 is DFQATT, CDR2 SNEGSKA (reference sequence). In DNA, the CDR3 is TGCAGTGCTACGGGGAGTGGGACCACAGATACGCAGTATTTT. It translates to CSATGSGTTDTQYF.

V is TRBV29-1 and J is TRBJ2-7, with TRBD2 matching 11 bases. This CDR3 has 15 residues. CDR1 SQVTM and CDR2 ANQGSEA come from the germline V gene. V trimming: 6 bases; J trimming: 2 bases; junction bases outside the gene matches: 9. This chain's CDR3 is CSVKTSSGGAYEQYF. As DNA, the CDR3 is TGCAGCGTGAAGACTAGTAGCGGGGGGGCCTACGAGCAGTACTTC.

This chain links TRBV24-1 with TRBJ1-4; maybe TRBD1 (5 bases). V was pared by 2 bases and J by 8 bases, with 8 bases between. The CDR3 totals 13 residues. Germline V gene sequence: CDR1 KGHDR, CDR2 SFDVKD. CDR3 nucleotides: TGTGCCACCAGTGATTCTGACAGCGAAAAACTGTTTTTT. Its protein is CATSDSDSEKLFF.

The chain joins TRBV19 to TRBJ2-3; 7 bases are shared with TRBD1. The CDR3 is 14 residues long. V dropped 3 bases and J dropped 5; count of bases not matched to a gene: 5. Germline V gene data show CDR1 as LNHDA and CDR2 as SQIVND (reference sequence). The DNA of the CDR3 is TGTGCCAGTAGTATCCCCAGGGGGAGAGATACGCAGTATTTT. This translates into CASSIPRGRDTQYF. The full variable domain, completed using reference TRBV19 and TRBJ2-3, is DGGITQSPKYLFRKEGQNVTLSCEQNLNHDAMYWYRQDPGQGLRLIYYSQIVNDFQKGDIAEGYSVSREKKESFPLTVTSAQKNPTAFYLCASSIPRGRDTQYFGPGTRLTVL.

This clonotype was seen once. The chain couples TRBV5-1 to TRBJ2-3; 10 bases line up with TRBD2. From germline, CDR1 is SGHRS and CDR2 YFSETQ. Trimming removed 5 bases from V and 4 bases from J; junction bases left unmatched: 7. This CDR3 comprises 15 residues. The CDR3 is CASSQSGGAPDTQYF. CDR3 in DNA: TGCGCCAGCAGTCAGAGCGGGGGGGCCCCAGATACGCAGTATTTT.

The chain joins TRBV6-2 or TRBV6-3 to TRBJ2-7, with a possible D match to TRBD2 (5 bases). The CDR3 totals 14 residues. V was pared by 6 bases and J by 6 bases, with 18 bases between. Germline CDR1 is MNHEY and CDR2 is SVGEGT. Here the CDR3 reads CASSRVRSGGEQYF. In DNA, the CDR3 is TGTGCCAGCAGCCGAGTTAGGAGCGGAGGCGAGCAGTACTTC.